This TCR beta chain was captured in a study of response to subunit inactivated influenza vaccine. Study conclusions and caveats: That few new T cells are recruited by each seasonal influenza vaccination was the authors' suggestion.

One entry per CDR3 protein results from TCRdb running MiXCR on the RT-PCR reads. The data contain approximately 700,000 distinct CDR3 sequences, about 15% of them singletons. The CDR3 sequence is 15 residues long. In germline, CDR1 is MGHDK, CDR2 SYGVNS. Deletions cut 6 bases from V and 2 bases from J, with 16 bases between. For this clonotype: Its antigen is currently unknown.

The chain combines TRBV25-1 with TRBJ1-2, with D possibly being TRBD1 (6 bases). Sequenced material: PBMCs from blood, taken about 14 days before vaccination. This clonotype originated in a man in his fifties or sixties who received an inactivated influenza vaccine. The CDR3, as DNA: TGTGCCAGCAGGGGCCGGGGGGCGCAGAACTATGGCTACACCTTC. This encodes CASRGRGAQNYGYTF.